The 4 T cell receptor beta chains below come from one sample, sequenced in a study of blood T cell repertoires in COVID-19. Here immunoSEQ multiplex PCR was the method, and the copy in TCRdb shows in-frame clones only, minus some. The table lists some 200,000 clones, 85% to 90% of them singletons, with approximately 3.4% in the top ten. Sample: PBMCs or T cells enriched from blood (not recorded which). The origin of the receptors is a woman aged 18-29 years in a cohort exposed to, infected with or recovered from COVID-19 (not recorded which).

The V call is TRBV3-1 (or the pseudogene TRBV3-2), the J call TRBJ2-1, with unresolved D. V was shortened by 0 bases and J by 3 bases, with 12 bases between the two germline ends. The CDR3 length is 16 residues. Per the germline V gene, CDR1 is LGHDT and CDR2 is YNNKEL (reference sequence). The CDR3 nucleotides read TGTGCCAGCAGCCAAGACATCCAGCGACTCTACAATGAGCAGTTCTTC. Its protein is CASSQDIQRLYNEQFF.

This chain connects TRBV5-4 to TRBJ1-4; D is undetermined. Germline lookup yields CDR1 SGHNT and CDR2 YYREEE (reference sequence). With 4 bases removed from V and 5 bases from J, the gap between germline ends came to 18 bases. The CDR3 has 16 amino acids. The CDR3 sequence is CASSLSKGGENEKLFF. In DNA form, the CDR3 reads TGTGCCAGCAGCCTGTCAAAGGGCGGGGAGAATGAAAAACTGTTTTTT.

The J gene is TRBJ2-3, the V gene TRBV19; 10 bases map to TRBD2. The CDR3 runs to 15 residues. V shed 5 bases and J 0 bases; nucleotides not matched to a gene: 2. Germline loops: CDR1 LNHDA, CDR2 SQIVND (reference sequence). CDR3 sequence: CASSGLADSTDTQYF. For the CDR3, the DNA is TGTGCCAGTAGTGGACTAGCGGATAGCACAGATACGCAGTATTTT.

The V and J genes are TRBV19 and TRBJ1-5; TRBD1 matches 8 bases. Germline V lookup: CDR1 LNHDA, CDR2 SQIVND (reference sequence). The CDR3 covers 13 residues. The trim removed 8 bases at V and 7 bases at J, leaving 7 bases unmatched. The CDR3 loop is CASRGQGRQPQHF. Written as DNA, the CDR3 is TGTGCCAGTCGTGGACAGGGTAGGCAGCCCCAGCATTTT.